This T cell receptor beta chain was profiled in a study of T cell changes during pregnancy in multiple sclerosis. Generated by immunoSEQ multiplex PCR, the TCRdb table keeps only in-frame clones and is missing some. The sample yields about 70,000 clones, just over 90% seen once. V dropped 3 bases and J dropped 5 bases, with 10 bases sitting between them. Germline-derived CDR1 and CDR2 are KGHSH and LQKENI. CDR3 length: 13 amino acids. This receptor was taken from a female donor in good health, enrolled as a control in a pregnancy study. This chain joins TRBV18 and TRBJ1-1, with D perhaps matching TRBD1 (5 bases). The specimen was peripheral blood, collected in the second trimester of pregnancy. CDR3 coding DNA: TGTGCCAGCTCACCGGGGCCGGGTACTGAAGCTTTCTTT. This gives the protein CASSPGPGTEAFF.